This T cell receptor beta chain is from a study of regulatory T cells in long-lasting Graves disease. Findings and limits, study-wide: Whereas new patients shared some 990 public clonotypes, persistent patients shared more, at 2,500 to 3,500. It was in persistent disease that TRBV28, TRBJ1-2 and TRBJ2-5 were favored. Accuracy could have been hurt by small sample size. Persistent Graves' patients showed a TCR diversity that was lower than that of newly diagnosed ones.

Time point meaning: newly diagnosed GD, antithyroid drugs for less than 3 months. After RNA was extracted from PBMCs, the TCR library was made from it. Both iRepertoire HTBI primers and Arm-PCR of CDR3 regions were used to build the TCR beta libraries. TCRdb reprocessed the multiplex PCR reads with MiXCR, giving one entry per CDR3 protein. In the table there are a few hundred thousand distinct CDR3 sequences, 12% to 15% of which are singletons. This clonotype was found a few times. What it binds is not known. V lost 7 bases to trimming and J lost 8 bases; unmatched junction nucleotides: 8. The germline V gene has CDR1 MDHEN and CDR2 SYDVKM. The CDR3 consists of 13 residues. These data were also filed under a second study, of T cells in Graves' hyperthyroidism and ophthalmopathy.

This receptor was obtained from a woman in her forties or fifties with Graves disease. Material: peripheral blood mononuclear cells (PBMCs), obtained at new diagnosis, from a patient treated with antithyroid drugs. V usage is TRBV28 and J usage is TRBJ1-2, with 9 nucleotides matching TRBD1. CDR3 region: CASTKQGAGGYTF. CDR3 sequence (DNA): TGTGCCAGCACCAAACAGGGGGCAGGCGGCTACACCTTC.